The 17 T cell receptor beta chains reported below all come from one sample, sequenced in a study of early T cells in non-severe SARS-CoV-2 infection. TCRdb recomputed calls from the 5' RACE reads with MiXCR, one row per CDR3 protein. In the table there are approximately 90,000 distinct CDR3 sequences, around a sixth of which are singletons. The sample here was whole blood, taken at baseline. Receptors originate from an adult who was a healthcare worker with PCR-confirmed SARS-CoV-2 infection or an uninfected control (not recorded which).

The V gene is TRBV20-1, the J gene TRBJ2-3, with D possibly matching TRBD2 (6 bases). The CDR3 has 15 residues. With 0 bases removed from V and 2 bases from J, the gap between germline ends came to 12 bases. Germline lookup yields CDR1 DFQATT and CDR2 SNEGSKA (reference sequence). Here the CDR3 DNA reads TGCAGTGCTAGAGATAGTTGGGGGGACACAGATACGCAGTATTTT. It codes for CSARDSWGDTDTQYF.

This rearrangement joins TRBV11-3 to TRBJ2-1; 7 positions match TRBD1. The CDR3 is 13 amino acids. V lost 5 bases to trimming and J lost 10 bases; unmatched junction nucleotides: 8. The V gene's germline CDR1 is SGHNT and CDR2 YENEEA. The DNA for the CDR3 is TGTGCCAGCAGCACAACGCCACAGGGGGAGCAGTTCTTC. Residues: CASSTTPQGEQFF.

This clonotype was seen only a few times. V gene TRBV6-9 combines with J gene TRBJ2-7; possibly TRBD1 for D (8 bases). Trimming left V 4 bases short and J 5 bases short, with 12 bases between. The CDR3 contains 13 residues. Germline assignment: CDR1 MNHGY and CDR2 SVAAGI. The CDR3: CASSWTGRDEQYF. CDR3 sequence (DNA): TGTGCCAGCAGTTGGACAGGGAGGGACGAGCAGTACTTC.

This clonotype showed up just a few times. V is TRBV6-2 or TRBV6-3 and J is TRBJ2-7; 13 nucleotides match TRBD2. The ends lost 6 bases at V and 9 bases at J; junction bases unmatched: 8. The CDR3 has 14 residues. Germline V lookup: CDR1 MNHEY, CDR2 SVGEGT. The CDR3 nucleotides read TGTGCCAGCAGCTCGGGACTAGCGGGACTCCGGCAGTACTTC. As protein: CASSSGLAGLRQYF.

The rearrangement joins TRBV14 to TRBJ2-7, with D perhaps matching TRBD1 (6 bases). Germline CDR1 SGHDN, CDR2 FVKESK. V was cut by 0 bases and J by 2 bases, with 8 bases left in between. This CDR3 spans 14 amino acids. CDR3 residues: CASSQEGGTYEQYF. DNA for the CDR3: TGTGCCAGCAGCCAAGAAGGGGGAACCTACGAGCAGTACTTC.

The chain couples TRBV28 to TRBJ2-5; no clear D. The CDR3 totals 13 residues. Trimming took 6 bases from V and 7 from J, leaving 15 bases between them. CDR1 and CDR2 from the germline V gene are MDHEN and SYDVKM. CDR3 sequence: CASRGPSQRTQYF. The CDR3 DNA sequence: TGTGCCAGCAGGGGTCCCAGCCAACGGACCCAGTACTTC.

The chain links TRBV28 to TRBJ2-3; no firm D call. This CDR3 contains 14 residues. The germline V gene encodes CDR1 MDHEN and CDR2 SYDVKM. V was pared by 6 bases and J by 2 bases, with 12 bases between. CDR3 nucleotide sequence: TGTGCCAGCAGGAGCCGGACGTCCACAGATACGCAGTATTTT. It is translated as CASRSRTSTDTQYF.

The sample holds a few counts of this clonotype. The rearrangement links TRBV5-6 to TRBJ1-6; D ambiguous. Germline loops: CDR1 SGHDT, CDR2 YYEEEE. The CDR3 has 14 residues. Trimming removed 6 bases at V and 3 bases at J, with 10 bases between. CDR3 nucleotide sequence: TGTGCCAGCACCAGACGGGACTATAATTCACCCCTCCACTTT. Protein: CASTRRDYNSPLHF.

The sample holds a few counts of this clonotype. The V call is TRBV3-1, the J call TRBJ2-1; 8 bases align to TRBD2. Germline CDR1 is LGHDT and CDR2 is YNNKEL (reference sequence). The CDR3 spans 14 residues. V shed 5 bases, J shed 6 bases, and the junction held 6 bases outside the gene matches. The CDR3 DNA is TGTGCCAGCAGCGGGACTAGTTCATCCAATGAGCAGTTCTTC. It translates to CASSGTSSSNEQFF.

This clonotype turned up a few times. The chain employs TRBV5-1 and TRBJ1-1, with D possibly being TRBD1 (5 bases). V was trimmed by 3 bases and J by 0 bases, leaving 18 bases between them. CDR1 and CDR2 from the germline V gene are SGHRS and YFSETQ. CDR3 length equals 17 residues. The DNA for the CDR3 is TGCGCCAGCAGCTCTGGTAAGGGGCCAGTTATGAACACTGAAGCTTTCTTT. Translating it yields CASSSGKGPVMNTEAFF. Looking up the rest from reference TRBV5-1 and TRBJ1-1 gives the full variable domain: KAGVTQTPRYLIKTRGQQVTLSCSPISGHRSVSWYQQTPGQGLQFLFEYFSETQRNKGNFPGRFSGRQFSNSRSEMNVSTLELGDSALYLCASSSGKGPVMNTEAFFGQGTRLTVV.

This clonotype occurred a few times. CDR3: CASSPASSGVQETQYF. Written as DNA, the CDR3 is TGTGCCAGCTCACCGGCTTCTAGCGGAGTGCAGGAGACCCAGTACTTC. The V call is TRBV18, the J call TRBJ2-5; 7 positions match TRBD2. The trim removed 3 bases at V and 5 bases at J, leaving 12 bases unmatched. The CDR3 has 16 amino acids. Germline V gene data show CDR1 as KGHSH and CDR2 as LQKENI. The whole variable domain, remainder taken from reference TRBV18 and TRBJ2-5, is NAGVMQNPRHLVRRRGQEARLRCSPMKGHSHVYWYRQLPEEGLKFMVYLQKENIIDESGMPKERFSAEFPKEGPSILRIQQVVRGDSAAYFCASSPASSGVQETQYFGPGTRLLVL.

This clonotype has more than one count but fewer than ten. The V gene is TRBV19, the J gene TRBJ2-7; TRBD1 or TRBD2 may be the D gene (6 bases each). The CDR3 is 15 amino acids. Germline V CDR1 and CDR2: LNHDA, SQIVND (reference sequence). V was shortened by 3 bases and J by 0 bases, with 12 bases between the two germline ends. The CDR3 bases are TGTGCCAGTAGTATTATAGGGGGACTCTCCTACGAGCAGTACTTC. Its translation is CASSIIGGLSYEQYF.

The chain uses TRBV6-2 or TRBV6-3 and TRBJ2-1; no definite D call. V gave up 5 bases and J gave up 8 bases, with 13 bases separating them. The CDR3 has 13 amino acids. Looked up from germline, CDR1 is MNHEY and CDR2 is SVGEGT. CDR3: CASSDQVLDEQFF. The CDR3 DNA is TGTGCCAGCAGTGACCAGGTACTGGATGAGCAGTTCTTC.

This clonotype was seen only a few times. This rearrangement joins TRBV6-2 or TRBV6-3 to TRBJ2-5; no clear D. CDR3 length: 12 amino acids. V shed 6 bases and J shed 5 bases, with 10 bases lying between them. Germline values: CDR1 MNHEY, CDR2 SVGEGT. CDR3 DNA: TGTGCCAGCAGCCGAGTGGGGGAGACCCAGTACTTC. This translates into CASSRVGETQYF.

The J gene is TRBJ2-7, the V gene TRBV27; D may be TRBD1 (6 bases). Germline-derived CDR1 and CDR2 are MNHEY and SMNVEV (reference sequence). This CDR3 has 15 residues. The V gene lost 5 bases and the J gene lost 2 bases, with 16 bases spanning the gap. Here the CDR3 DNA reads TGTGCCAGCAGTCGAAAAGGACAGTCACCCTACGAGCAGTACTTC. This gives the protein CASSRKGQSPYEQYF.

CDR3 sequence (DNA): TGTGCCAGCAGTTTCCGGGACAGGGACCCTAACACTGAAGCTTTCTTT. As protein: CASSFRDRDPNTEAFF. This chain connects TRBV28 to TRBJ1-1, with 9 bases aligning to TRBD1. The germline CDR1 and CDR2 sequences are MDHEN and SYDVKM. The trim removed 3 bases at V and 2 bases at J, leaving 7 bases unmatched. The CDR3 is 16 residues long.

The V gene is TRBV6-2 or TRBV6-3, the J gene TRBJ1-2; possible D gene TRBD1, 5 bases. This CDR3 has 14 amino acids. V was shortened by 8 bases and J by 4 bases, with 17 bases between the two germline ends. The germline V gene has CDR1 MNHEY and CDR2 SVGEGT. The CDR3: CASLHNRPPYGYTF. The CDR3 DNA reads TGTGCCAGCCTCCACAACAGGCCTCCCTATGGCTACACCTTC.